These 16 T cell receptor beta chains originate from one sample sequenced in a study of vaccination and CD4 T cells after COVID-19. Oncomine TCR Beta short-read sequencing was applied to DNA from cultured CD4+ T cells. In TCRdb, the PCR reads were re-called with MiXCR into one record per CDR3 protein. The data hold roughly 20,000 distinct CDR3 sequences, with approximately 67% observed a single time. Their antigens remain unidentified. Sample treatment: approximately nine-day PBMC culture with coronavirus spike peptide pools or control peptides (ViraFEST assay). Source: CD4+ T cells from blood, cultured in vitro, taken before SARS-CoV-2 vaccination. These receptors were taken from a human donor who received a COVID-19 vaccine.

This clonotype occurred a few times. The chain carries TRBV12-3 or TRBV12-4 and TRBJ1-2; D is perhaps TRBD1 (6 bases). This CDR3 has 13 amino acids. V lost 2 bases, J lost 6 bases, and 10 bases lay in between. The CDR3 protein is CASSLRGVNGYTF. The CDR3 DNA reads TGTGCCAGCAGTTTAAGGGGGGTTAATGGCTACACCTTC.

The genes are TRBV6-1 and TRBJ1-5, with a tentative D call TRBD1 (6 bases). The germline CDR1 and CDR2 sequences are MNHNS and SASEGT. Between the trimmed V and J ends, which lost 8 bases and 0 bases, there was a span of 11 bases. CDR3 length: 14 residues. The CDR3 sequence: CASGGTHSNQPQHF. Written as DNA, the CDR3 is TGTGCCAGCGGGGGCACTCATAGCAATCAGCCCCAGCATTTT.

The chain uses TRBV20-1 and TRBJ2-2; no clear D gene. CDR1 is DFQATT, CDR2 SNEGSKA, per germline (reference sequence). V lost 6 bases and J lost 9, with 11 bases in between. The CDR3 runs to 11 residues. As DNA, the CDR3 is TGCAGTGCATTCAAGGGCCGGGAGCTGTTTTTT. This codes for CSAFKGRELFF.

The chain carries TRBV6-1 and TRBJ2-1; weak D call: TRBD2 (6 bases). The CDR3 consists of 15 residues. CDR1 and CDR2 from the germline V gene are MNHNS and SASEGT. Trimming took off 6 bases at V and 2 bases at J, with 14 bases between the two ends. In DNA form, the CDR3 reads TGTGCCAGCAGCCCGCCTAGCGCGCCCTACAATGAGCAGTTCTTC. It yields the protein CASSPPSAPYNEQFF.

This clonotype was picked up a small number of times. The chain links TRBV6-4 to TRBJ1-2, with D perhaps TRBD1 (6 bases). V lost 3 bases, J lost 4 bases, and 18 bases lay in between. CDR1 and CDR2 from the germline V gene are MRHNA and SNTAGT. This CDR3 is 16 amino acids long. The CDR3 DNA reads as TGTGCCAGCAGTGAGACCGGACAGAGTTCTGGCTATGGCTACACCTTC. This translates into CASSETGQSSGYGYTF.

The CDR3 DNA reads as TGTGCCAGCAGCACCGACAGGGGGAATGGAAACACCATATATTTT. Protein: CASSTDRGNGNTIYF. This chain uses TRBV6-1 with TRBJ1-3, with 9 positions matching TRBD1. This CDR3 has 15 amino acids. Trimming cost V 6 bases and J 3 bases; bases outside gene matches: 6. Per the germline V gene, CDR1 is MNHNS and CDR2 is SASEGT.

This clonotype was seen more than once but under ten times. This chain joins TRBV30 and TRBJ1-1, with 11 bases identical to TRBD1. Germline CDR1 and CDR2: GTSNPN and SVGIG (reference sequence). Trimming took 4 bases from V and 8 from J; bases not matched to a gene: 12. This CDR3 contains 15 residues. In DNA, the CDR3 is TGTGCCTGGAAACAGACGGGGACAGGGGGAATCGAAGCTTTCTTT. The encoded protein is CAWKQTGTGGIEAFF.

The chain employs TRBV7-2 and TRBJ2-3; 8 nucleotides match TRBD1. The CDR3 runs to 16 residues. With V trimmed by 5 bases and J by 2 bases, 9 bases remained unmatched. The germline CDR1 and CDR2 sequences are SGHTA and FQGNSA. CDR3 protein: CASSIRTGPPTDTQYF. The CDR3 DNA follows: TGTGCCAGCAGCATTCGGACAGGGCCCCCCACAGATACGCAGTATTTT.

This sequence joins TRBV7-6 and TRBJ2-7; 10 nucleotides agree with TRBD1. Germline loops: CDR1 SGHVS, CDR2 FNYEAQ. With V trimmed by 4 bases and J by 3 bases, 6 bases remained unmatched. The CDR3 loop spans 15 amino acids. The CDR3 DNA is TGTGCCAGCAGCTCAAACCGGGACAGGGGCTACGAGCAGTACTTC. Protein sequence: CASSSNRDRGYEQYF.

The CDR3, as DNA: TGTGCCAGCAGCTTGGTGGGGATTGGCTACACCTTC. It codes for CASSLVGIGYTF. The chain couples TRBV5-6 to TRBJ1-2; D is uncertain. Trimming removed 0 bases from V and 7 bases from J, with 7 bases in between. The germline V gene has CDR1 SGHDT and CDR2 YYEEEE. The CDR3 runs to 12 residues. Full variable domain (rest looked up from reference TRBV5-6 and TRBJ1-2): DAGVTQSPTHLIKTRGQQVTLRCSPKSGHDTVSWYQQALGQGPQFIFQYYEEEERQRGNFPDRFSGHQFPNYSSELNVNALLLGDSALYLCASSLVGIGYTFGSGTRLTVV.

This rearrangement joins TRBV2 to TRBJ1-2; 12 nucleotides agree with TRBD1. The CDR3 loop spans 15 amino acids. With V trimmed by 10 bases and J by 7 bases, 13 bases remained unmatched. Germline lookup yields CDR1 SNHLY and CDR2 FYNNEI. Here the CDR3 reads CATPPPGQGAFGYTF. The CDR3 bases are TGTGCCACCCCTCCCCCGGGACAGGGGGCATTTGGCTACACCTTC.

This clonotype was counted a few times. The chain couples TRBV10-3 to TRBJ1-5; 8 positions match TRBD1. The germline gives CDR1 ENHRY, CDR2 SYGVKD. The CDR3 runs 15 residues. J gave up 4 bases and V 2 bases, and 4 bases lay outside the gene matches. In DNA, the CDR3 is TGTGCCATCAGTGAGAGAACAGGGGGAAATCAGCCCCAGCATTTT. Translated: CAISERTGGNQPQHF.

CDR3 sequence (DNA): TGTGCCAGCAGCTCCTCAGGCTACGAGCAGTACTTC. Protein: CASSSSGYEQYF. The chain links TRBV7-6 to TRBJ2-7; D unresolved. The CDR3 has 12 residues. The germline V and J ends were trimmed by 4 bases and 3 bases, with 7 bases remaining between them. Germline CDR1 reads SGHVS; CDR2 reads FNYEAQ.

The sample holds a few counts of this clonotype. The CDR3 spells CASSSGTDYGYTF. The CDR3 bases are TGTGCCAGCAGCTCCGGGACAGACTATGGCTACACCTTC. The J gene is TRBJ1-2, the V gene TRBV6-1; TRBD1 matches at 7 bases. From germline, CDR1 is MNHNS and CDR2 SASEGT. The junction had 4 bases not matched to a gene; V was cut back by 6 bases and J by 3 bases. This CDR3 comprises 13 residues.

On this clonotype itself: Because the CDR3 is missing its conserved closing phenylalanine or tryptophan, this is likely a read error. The J gene is TRBJ1-5, the V gene TRBV20-1, with 7 bases identical to TRBD1. Germline CDR1 is DFQATT and CDR2 is SNEGSKA (reference sequence). This CDR3 comprises 13 residues. V lost 1 base to trimming and J lost 5 bases; unmatched junction nucleotides: 2. The DNA of the CDR3 is TGCAGTGCTAGAGCAGGGGGAGATCAGCCCCAGCATCTT. This gives the protein CSARAGGDQPQHL.

This clonotype was observed a handful of times. The chain has TRBV6-5 and TRBJ1-5; 7 bases align to TRBD1. Germline V CDR1 and CDR2: MNHEY, SVGAGI. Unmatched junction bases numbered 9, after V lost 2 bases and J lost 2 bases. The CDR3 covers 17 residues. The CDR3 region has the DNA TGTGCCAGCAGTTACGGACAGGTGTTGGGAGGCAATCAGCCCCAGCATTTT. It is translated as CASSYGQVLGGNQPQHF.